The following is a T cell receptor (beta chain) sequence with its context. Its binding antigen is unknown. No qualities accompany the bases; no much larger clone lies one base away. The data are from a study of T cell repertoires in cytomegalovirus infection (dated by TCRdb to about 2019). Regarding the complete study: The peptide stimulations were aimed at well-studied HLA-B-restricted epitopes as well as recently identified HLA-C-restricted CMV epitopes, whose presentation resists viral immunomodulation. Donor HLA type was relevant to the analysis, because carriage of CMV infection together with the matching HLA type was indicated by public TCR beta signatures. Study-level results and caveats: The ex vivo response was dominated by HLA-C-restricted CMV-specific TCR beta clonotypes, which also provided the single most frequent clonotype in two of eight donors. In both this cohort and an independent roughly 350-donor cohort, the cumulative frequency of public TCR beta family members distinguished carriers of CMV infection plus the relevant HLA type.

The CDR3, from cysteine to phenylalanine, totals 15 residues. CDR3 DNA only is kept here, 45 bases in frame from base 1. V was cut back by 4 bases and J by 3 bases, leaving a gap of 12 bases between them. As encoded in the germline V gene, CDR1 is MGHRA while CDR2 is YSYEKL. Sequencing took place on an Illumina HiSeq 1500. TCRdb itself trimmed the public reads at Q25 with fastp, ran MiXCR and retained productive beta chains. Rows are unified per CDR3 protein, each entry keeping the most common DNA and genes. The sample table shows about a million distinct CDR3 sequences, and around 29% are seen once. In total, the top ten clones hold more than 12% of the sample. The label giving this sample's treatment or condition can be read as: in vitro stimulation with specific CMV peptide epitopes to enrich CMV-specific T cells.

Recombination joined TRBV4-1 with TRBJ2-2; 5 matching bases give a weak D call of TRBD1. This clonotype was obtained from a human donor in good health (CMV status not recorded). Some clones in this sample may be carry-over from other donors' samples. The sequencing here drew on cultured CD8+ T cells from PBMCs, taken from culture after CMV antigen stimulation. The CDR3 protein sequence reads: CASSPRQLDTGELFF. The DNA is TGCGCCAGCAGCCCGAGACAGTTAGACACCGGGGAGCTGTTTTTT.